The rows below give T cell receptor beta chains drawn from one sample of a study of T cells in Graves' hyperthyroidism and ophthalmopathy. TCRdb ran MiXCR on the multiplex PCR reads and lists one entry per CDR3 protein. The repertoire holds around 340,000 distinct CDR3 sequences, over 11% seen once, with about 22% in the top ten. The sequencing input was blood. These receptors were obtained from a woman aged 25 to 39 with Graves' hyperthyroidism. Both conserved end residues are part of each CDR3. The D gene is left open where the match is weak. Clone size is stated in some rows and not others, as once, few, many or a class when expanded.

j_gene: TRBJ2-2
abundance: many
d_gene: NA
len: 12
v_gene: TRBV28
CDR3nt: TGTGCCAGCAGTCTGTTCGCCGGGGAGCTGTTTTTT
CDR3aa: CASSLFAGELFF

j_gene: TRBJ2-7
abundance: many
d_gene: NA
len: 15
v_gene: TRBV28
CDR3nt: TGTGCCAGCAGTTTAACCCCACAGGGCTCCTACGAGCAGTACTTC
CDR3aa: CASSLTPQGSYEQYF

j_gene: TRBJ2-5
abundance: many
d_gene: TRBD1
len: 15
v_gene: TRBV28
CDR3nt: TGTGCCAGCAGCAGTACAGGGGGCGTGTGGGAGACCCAGTACTTC
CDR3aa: CASSSTGGVWETQYF

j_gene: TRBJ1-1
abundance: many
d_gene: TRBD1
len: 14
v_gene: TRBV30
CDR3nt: TGTGCCTGGAGTGCTAGGACAGGGCTCGCTGAAGCTTTCTTT
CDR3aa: CAWSARTGLAEAFF

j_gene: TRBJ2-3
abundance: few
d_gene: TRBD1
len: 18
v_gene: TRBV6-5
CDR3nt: TGTGCCAGCAGTTACTCGATAGCCCCGGGACAGGGATCAGATACGCAGTATTTT
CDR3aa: CASSYSIAPGQGSDTQYF

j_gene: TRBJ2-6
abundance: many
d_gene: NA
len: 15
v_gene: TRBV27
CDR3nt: TGTGCCACTTCTGAGGCTAACTCTGGGGCCAACGTCCTGACTTTC
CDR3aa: CATSEANSGANVLTF

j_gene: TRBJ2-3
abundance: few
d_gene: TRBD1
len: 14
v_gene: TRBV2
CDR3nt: TGTGCCAGCAGTGACAGGGGGAGTTTAGATACGCAGTATTTT
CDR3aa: CASSDRGSLDTQYF

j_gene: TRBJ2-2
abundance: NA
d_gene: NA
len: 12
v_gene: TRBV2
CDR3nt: TGTGCCAGCAGTGACCTAGGCGGGGAGCTGTTTTTT
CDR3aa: CASSDLGGELFF

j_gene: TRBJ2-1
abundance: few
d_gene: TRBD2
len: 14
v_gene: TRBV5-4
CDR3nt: TGTGCCAGCAGTCATCTAGCGGGAGCCCATGAGCAGTTCTTC
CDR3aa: CASSHLAGAHEQFF

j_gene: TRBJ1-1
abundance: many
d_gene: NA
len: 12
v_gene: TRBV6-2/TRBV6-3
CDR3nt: TGTGCCAGCAGTCCAACCCTCCAAGAAGCTTTCTTT
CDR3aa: CASSPTLQEAFF

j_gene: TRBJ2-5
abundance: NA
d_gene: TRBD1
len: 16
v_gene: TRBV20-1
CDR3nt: TGCAGTGCTAGAACCGCGACAGGGGGCCTCCAAGAGACCCAGTACTTC
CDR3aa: CSARTATGGLQETQYF

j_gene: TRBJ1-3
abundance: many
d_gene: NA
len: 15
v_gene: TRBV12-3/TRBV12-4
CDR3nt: TGTGCCAGCAGTGCCGGACATTTACAAGGAAACACCATATATTTT
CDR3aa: CASSAGHLQGNTIYF

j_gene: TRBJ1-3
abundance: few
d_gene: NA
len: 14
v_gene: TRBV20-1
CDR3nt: TGCAGTGCGCCGGTAGGGAGCTCTGGAAACACCATATATTTT
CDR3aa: CSAPVGSSGNTIYF

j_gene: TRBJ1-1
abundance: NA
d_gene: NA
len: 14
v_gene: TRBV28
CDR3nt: TGTGCCAGCAGCCCTCTGTTTGGGCGGTCTGAAGCTTTCTTT
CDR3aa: CASSPLFGRSEAFF

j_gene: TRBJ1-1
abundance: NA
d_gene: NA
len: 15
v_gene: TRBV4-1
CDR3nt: TGCGCCAGCAGCCTGCTTCGGCAGGCGGGCGCTGAAGCTTTCTTT
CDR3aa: CASSLLRQAGAEAFF